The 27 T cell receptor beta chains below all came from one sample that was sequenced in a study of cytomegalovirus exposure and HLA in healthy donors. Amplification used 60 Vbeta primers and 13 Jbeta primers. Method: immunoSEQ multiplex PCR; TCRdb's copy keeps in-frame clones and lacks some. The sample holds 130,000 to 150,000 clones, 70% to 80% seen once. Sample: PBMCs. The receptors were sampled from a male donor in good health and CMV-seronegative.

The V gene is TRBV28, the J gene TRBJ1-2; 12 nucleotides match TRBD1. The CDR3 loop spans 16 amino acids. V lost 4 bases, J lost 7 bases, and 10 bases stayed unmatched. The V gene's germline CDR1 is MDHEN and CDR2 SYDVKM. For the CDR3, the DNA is TGTGCCAGCAGTTGGGACCCGGGACAGGGGGCCTCTGGCTACACCTTC. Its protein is CASSWDPGQGASGYTF.

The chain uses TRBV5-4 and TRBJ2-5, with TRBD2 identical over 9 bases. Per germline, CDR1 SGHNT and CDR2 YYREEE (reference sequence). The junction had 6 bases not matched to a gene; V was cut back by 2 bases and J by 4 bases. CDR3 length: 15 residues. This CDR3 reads CASSFLAGKGETQYF. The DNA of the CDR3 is TGTGCCAGCAGCTTCCTAGCGGGGAAGGGAGAGACCCAGTACTTC.

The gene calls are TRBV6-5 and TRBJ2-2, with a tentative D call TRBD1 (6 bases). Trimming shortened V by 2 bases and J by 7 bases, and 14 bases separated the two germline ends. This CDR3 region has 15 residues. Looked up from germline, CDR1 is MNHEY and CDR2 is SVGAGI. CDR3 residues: CASSYGSGDFGELFF. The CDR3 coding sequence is TGTGCCAGCAGTTACGGGTCAGGGGATTTCGGGGAGCTGTTTTTT.

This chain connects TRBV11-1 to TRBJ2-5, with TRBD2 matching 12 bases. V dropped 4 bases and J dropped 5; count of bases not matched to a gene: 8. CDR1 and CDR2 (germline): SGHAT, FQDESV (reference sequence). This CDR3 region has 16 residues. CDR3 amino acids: CASSSTLAGGDETQYF. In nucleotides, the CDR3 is TGTGCCAGCAGCTCGACACTAGCGGGGGGTGACGAGACCCAGTACTTC.

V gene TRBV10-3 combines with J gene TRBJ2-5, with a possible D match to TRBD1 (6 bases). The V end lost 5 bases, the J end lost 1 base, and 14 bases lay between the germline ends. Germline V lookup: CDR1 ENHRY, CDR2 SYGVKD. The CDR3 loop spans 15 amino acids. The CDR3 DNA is TGTGCCATCAGTAACGGGACACCATTCCAAGAGACCCAGTACTTC. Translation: CAISNGTPFQETQYF.

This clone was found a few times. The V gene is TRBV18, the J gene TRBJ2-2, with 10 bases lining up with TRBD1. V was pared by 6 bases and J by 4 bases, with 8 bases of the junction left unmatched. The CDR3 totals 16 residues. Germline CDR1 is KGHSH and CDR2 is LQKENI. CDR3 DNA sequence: TGTGCCAGCTCGCGACCCGGGACAGGGGCCACCGGGGAGCTGTTTTTT. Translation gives CASSRPGTGATGELFF.

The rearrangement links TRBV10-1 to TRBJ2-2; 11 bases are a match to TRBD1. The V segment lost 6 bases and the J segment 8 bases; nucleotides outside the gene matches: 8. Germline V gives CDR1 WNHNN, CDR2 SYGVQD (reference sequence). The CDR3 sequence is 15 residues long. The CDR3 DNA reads TGCGCCAGCAGCTACGGACAGGGGGCAACGGGGGAGCTGTTTTTT. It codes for CASSYGQGATGELFF.

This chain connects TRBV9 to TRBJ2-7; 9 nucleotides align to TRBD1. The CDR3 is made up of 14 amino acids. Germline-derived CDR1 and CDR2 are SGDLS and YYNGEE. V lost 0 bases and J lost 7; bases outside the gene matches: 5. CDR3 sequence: CASSVETGGGEQYF. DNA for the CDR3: TGTGCCAGCAGCGTAGAAACAGGGGGCGGGGAGCAGTACTTC.

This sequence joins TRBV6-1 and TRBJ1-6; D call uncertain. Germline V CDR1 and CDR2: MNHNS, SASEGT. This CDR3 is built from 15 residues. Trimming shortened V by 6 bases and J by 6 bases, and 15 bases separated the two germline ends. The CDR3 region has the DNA TGTGCCAGCAGGATGGATTGGGGAGGTAATTCACCCCTCCACTTT. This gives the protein CASRMDWGGNSPLHF.

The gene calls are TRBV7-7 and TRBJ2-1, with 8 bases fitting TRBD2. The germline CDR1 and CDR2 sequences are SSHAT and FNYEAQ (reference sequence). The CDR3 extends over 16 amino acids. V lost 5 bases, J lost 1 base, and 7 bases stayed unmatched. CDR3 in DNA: TGTGCCAGCAGCCTGACGGGAGGGGGGTCCTACAATGAGCAGTTCTTC. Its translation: CASSLTGGGSYNEQFF. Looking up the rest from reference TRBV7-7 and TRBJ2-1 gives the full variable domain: GAGVSQSPRYKVTKRGQDVTLRCDPISSHATLYWYQQALGQGPEFLTYFNYEAQPDKSGLPSDRFSAERPEGSISTLTIQRTEQRDSAMYRCASSLTGGGSYNEQFFGPGTRLTVL.

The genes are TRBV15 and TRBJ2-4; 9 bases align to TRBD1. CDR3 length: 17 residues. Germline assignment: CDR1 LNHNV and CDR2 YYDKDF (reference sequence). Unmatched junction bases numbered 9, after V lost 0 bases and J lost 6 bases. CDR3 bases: TGTGCCACCAGCAGAGATCTGCGAGGACAGGGGACAAACATTCAGTACTTC. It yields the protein CATSRDLRGQGTNIQYF.

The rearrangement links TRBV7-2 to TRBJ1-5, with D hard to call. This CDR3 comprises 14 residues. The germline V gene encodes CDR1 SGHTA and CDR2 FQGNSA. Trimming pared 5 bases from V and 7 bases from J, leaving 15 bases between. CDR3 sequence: CASSRVGSGQPQHF. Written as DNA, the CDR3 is TGTGCCAGCAGCCGGGTCGGGTCCGGACAGCCCCAGCATTTT. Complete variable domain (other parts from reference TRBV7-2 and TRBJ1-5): GAGVSQSPSNKVTEKGKDVELRCDPISGHTALYWYRQSLGQGLEFLIYFQGNSAPDKSGLPSDRFSAERTGGSVSTLTIQRTQQEDSAVYLCASSRVGSGQPQHFGDGTRLSIL.

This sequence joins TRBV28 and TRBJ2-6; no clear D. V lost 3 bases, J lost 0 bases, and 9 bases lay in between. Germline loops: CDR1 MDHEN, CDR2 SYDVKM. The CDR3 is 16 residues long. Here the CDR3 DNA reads TGTGCCAGCAGTTTGCGCCCGCACTCTGGGGCCAACGTCCTGACTTTC. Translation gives CASSLRPHSGANVLTF.

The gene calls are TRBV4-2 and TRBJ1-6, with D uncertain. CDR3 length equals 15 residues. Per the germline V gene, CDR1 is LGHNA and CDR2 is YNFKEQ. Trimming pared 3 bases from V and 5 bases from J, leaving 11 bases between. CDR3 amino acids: CASSQGLGNNSPLHF. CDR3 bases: TGTGCCAGCAGCCAGGGTCTCGGGAATAATTCACCCCTCCACTTT.

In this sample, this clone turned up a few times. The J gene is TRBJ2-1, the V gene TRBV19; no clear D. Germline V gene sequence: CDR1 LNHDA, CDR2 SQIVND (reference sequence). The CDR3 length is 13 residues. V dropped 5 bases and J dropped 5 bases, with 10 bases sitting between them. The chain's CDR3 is CASSWQTNNEQFF. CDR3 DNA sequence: TGTGCCAGTAGTTGGCAAACCAACAATGAGCAGTTCTTC.

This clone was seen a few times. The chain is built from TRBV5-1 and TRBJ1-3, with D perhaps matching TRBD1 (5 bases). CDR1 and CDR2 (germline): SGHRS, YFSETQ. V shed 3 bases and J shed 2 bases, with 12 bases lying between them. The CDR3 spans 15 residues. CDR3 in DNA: TGCGCCAGCAGCTCCGGGGGTCAAACTGGAAACACCATATATTTT. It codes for CASSSGGQTGNTIYF.

This CDR3 is CASSRTGLNTEAFF. Here the CDR3 DNA reads TGTGCCAGCAGTCGGACAGGATTGAACACTGAAGCTTTCTTT. V and J are TRBV6-1 and TRBJ1-1, with 7 bases that match TRBD1. The germline CDR1 and CDR2 sequences are MNHNS and SASEGT. The CDR3 covers 14 residues. V gave up 5 bases and J gave up 0 bases; unmatched junction bases: 3.

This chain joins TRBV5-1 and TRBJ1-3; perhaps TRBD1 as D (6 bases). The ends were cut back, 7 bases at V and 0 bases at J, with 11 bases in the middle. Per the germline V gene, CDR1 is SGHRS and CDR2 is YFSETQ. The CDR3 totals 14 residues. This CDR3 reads CASSDSPSGNTIYF. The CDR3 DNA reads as TGCGCCAGCTCGGACAGTCCCTCTGGAAACACCATATATTTT.

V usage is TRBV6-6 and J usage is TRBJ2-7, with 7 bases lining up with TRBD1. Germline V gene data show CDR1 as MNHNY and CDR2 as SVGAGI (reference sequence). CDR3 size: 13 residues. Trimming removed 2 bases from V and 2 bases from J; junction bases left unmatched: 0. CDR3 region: CASSYDRAYEQYF. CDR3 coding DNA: TGTGCCAGCAGTTACGACAGGGCCTACGAGCAGTACTTC.

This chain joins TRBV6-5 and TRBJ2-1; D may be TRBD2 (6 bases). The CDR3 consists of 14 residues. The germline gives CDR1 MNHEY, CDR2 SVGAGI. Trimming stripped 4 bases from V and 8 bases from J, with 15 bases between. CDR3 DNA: TGTGCCAGCAGTTGGCAGCTGCCGGGAGATGAGCAGTTCTTC. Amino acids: CASSWQLPGDEQFF.

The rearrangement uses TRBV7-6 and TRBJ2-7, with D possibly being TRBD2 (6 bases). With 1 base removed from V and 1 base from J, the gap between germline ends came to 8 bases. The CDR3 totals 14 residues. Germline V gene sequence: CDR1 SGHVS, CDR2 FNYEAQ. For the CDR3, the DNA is TGTGCCAGCAGCTTAGGTGGGGGGTCCTACGAGCAGTACTTC. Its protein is CASSLGGGSYEQYF.

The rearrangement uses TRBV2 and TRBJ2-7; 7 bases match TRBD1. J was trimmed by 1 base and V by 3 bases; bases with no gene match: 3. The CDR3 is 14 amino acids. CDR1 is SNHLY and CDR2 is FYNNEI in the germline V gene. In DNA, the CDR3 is TGTGCCAGCAGTGATCTGGACAGGTCCTACGAGCAGTACTTC. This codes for CASSDLDRSYEQYF.

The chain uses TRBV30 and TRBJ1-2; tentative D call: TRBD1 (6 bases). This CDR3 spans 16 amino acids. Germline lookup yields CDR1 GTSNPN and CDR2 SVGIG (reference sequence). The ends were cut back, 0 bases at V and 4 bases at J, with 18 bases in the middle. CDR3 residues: CAWSVGGGGLAYGYTF. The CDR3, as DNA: TGTGCCTGGAGTGTAGGAGGGGGGGGATTGGCCTATGGCTACACCTTC.

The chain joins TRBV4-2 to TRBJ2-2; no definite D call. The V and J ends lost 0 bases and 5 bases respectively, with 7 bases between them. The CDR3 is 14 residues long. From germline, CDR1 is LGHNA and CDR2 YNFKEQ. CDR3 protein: CASSQDIMTGELFF. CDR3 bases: TGTGCCAGCAGCCAAGATATTATGACCGGGGAGCTGTTTTTT.

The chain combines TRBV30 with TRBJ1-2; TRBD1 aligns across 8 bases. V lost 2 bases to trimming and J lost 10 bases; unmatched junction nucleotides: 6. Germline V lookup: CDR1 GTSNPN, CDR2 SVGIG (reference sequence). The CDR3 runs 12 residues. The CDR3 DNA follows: TGTGCCTGGAGTCTACAGACAGGGGACTACACCTTC. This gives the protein CAWSLQTGDYTF.

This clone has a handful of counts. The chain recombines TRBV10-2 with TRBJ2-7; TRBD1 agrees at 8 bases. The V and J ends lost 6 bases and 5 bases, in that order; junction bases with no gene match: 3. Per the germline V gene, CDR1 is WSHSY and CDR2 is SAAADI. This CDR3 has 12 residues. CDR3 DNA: TGCGCCAGCAGCGACAGGGGCCACGAGCAGTACTTC. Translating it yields CASSDRGHEQYF.

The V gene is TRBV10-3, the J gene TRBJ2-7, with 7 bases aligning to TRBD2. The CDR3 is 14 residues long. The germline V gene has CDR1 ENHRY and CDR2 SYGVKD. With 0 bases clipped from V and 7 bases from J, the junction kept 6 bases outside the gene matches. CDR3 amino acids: CAISESGGLREQYF. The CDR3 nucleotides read TGTGCCATCAGTGAGTCGGGGGGGTTGCGGGAGCAGTACTTC.